The next 14 T cell receptor beta chains were all read from a single sample in a study of shared clonotypes between healthy human individuals. Profiled with immunoSEQ multiplex PCR; TCRdb holds only in-frame clones, not every one. The repertoire includes 2.5 million or so clones, roughly 92% of them detected once, and about 0.13% sits in the top ten. What was sequenced was naive CD4+ T cells sorted from blood. Subset specified: CD45RA+ positively selected. The source of these receptors is a man in his late teens or twenties in good health.

This chain uses TRBV5-4 with TRBJ1-1, with D uncertain. The CDR3 is 15 amino acids. Per the germline V gene, CDR1 is SGHNT and CDR2 is YYREEE (reference sequence). V was clipped by 7 bases and J by 0 bases, with 16 bases between them. This chain's CDR3 is CASYKGPLMNTEAFF. The CDR3 DNA sequence: TGTGCCAGCTATAAAGGACCGTTGATGAACACTGAAGCTTTCTTT.

The chain links TRBV2 to TRBJ1-2; D is undetermined. The CDR3 sequence is 15 residues long. Trimming took 3 bases from V and 0 from J, leaving 11 bases between them. Germline values: CDR1 SNHLY, CDR2 FYNNEI. The CDR3 reads CASSDTTVPNYGYTF. The CDR3 DNA follows: TGTGCCAGCAGTGATACCACGGTTCCTAACTATGGCTACACCTTC.

The CDR3 spells CASSGDNRDQETQYF. CDR3 DNA sequence: TGTGCCAGCAGCGGGGACAACCGGGACCAAGAGACCCAGTACTTC. The V call is TRBV9, the J call TRBJ2-5; a possible D gene is TRBD1 (6 bases). The CDR3 has 15 amino acids. Germline assignment: CDR1 SGDLS and CDR2 YYNGEE. V gave up 3 bases and J gave up 0 bases, with 12 bases separating them.

The J gene is TRBJ1-5, the V gene TRBV28; a possible D gene is TRBD1 (6 bases). Germline V gene lookup returns CDR1 MDHEN and CDR2 SYDVKM. Trimming removed 6 bases from V and 7 bases from J, with 19 bases in between. There are 15 residues in the CDR3. The CDR3 here is CASSPAGGKGQPQHF. CDR3 bases: TGTGCCAGCAGCCCAGCGGGGGGCAAGGGACAGCCCCAGCATTTT.

V gene TRBV7-2 combines with J gene TRBJ1-1; no firm D call. The ends were cut back, 1 base at V and 5 bases at J, with 8 bases in the middle. The CDR3 is 13 amino acids. Germline CDR1 SGHTA, CDR2 FQGNSA. This chain's CDR3 is CASSLGGETEAFF. The CDR3 DNA reads as TGTGCCAGCAGCTTAGGGGGTGAGACTGAAGCTTTCTTT.

The CDR3 bases are TGCGCCAGCGGCCTCGGACAGGGACCAAATTCACCCCTCCACTTT. Translated, it gives CASGLGQGPNSPLHF. This rearrangement joins TRBV5-1 to TRBJ1-6, with 8 bases lining up with TRBD1. This CDR3 is built from 15 residues. Germline-derived CDR1 and CDR2 are SGHRS and YFSETQ. The trim removed 7 bases at V and 7 bases at J, leaving 10 bases unmatched.

The V call is TRBV13, the J call TRBJ2-7; weak D call: TRBD1 (5 bases). The germline CDR1 and CDR2 sequences are PRHDT and FYEKMQ (reference sequence). CDR3 size: 13 residues. Between the trimmed V and J ends, which lost 5 bases and 3 bases, there was a span of 11 bases. The CDR3: CASSRTPVYEQYF. DNA for the CDR3: TGTGCCAGCAGCCGGACACCAGTCTACGAGCAGTACTTC.

This clone was detected only once. The gene calls are TRBV6-6 and TRBJ2-5; D unclear. V was cut by 7 bases and J by 1 base, with 7 bases left in between. Germline V gene data show CDR1 as MNHNY and CDR2 as SVGAGI (reference sequence). The CDR3 sequence is 12 residues long. DNA for the CDR3: TGTGCCAGCACCGCCCCCCAAGAGACCCAGTACTTC. Translating gives CASTAPQETQYF.

The genes are TRBV27 and TRBJ2-4, with D unclear. Trimming took 4 bases from V and 0 from J, leaving 19 bases between them. The germline V gene encodes CDR1 MNHEY and CDR2 SMNVEV (reference sequence). The CDR3 loop spans 18 amino acids. The CDR3 DNA follows: TGTGCCAGCAGTTCGAAAACCCCTAGGAGACTAGCCAAAAACATTCAGTACTTC. Translating it yields CASSSKTPRRLAKNIQYF.

This clone turned up a few times. The sample contains more than one DNA sequence encoding this CDR3. The genes are TRBV10-1 and TRBJ2-7; TRBD1 matches 9 bases. The germline V gene has CDR1 WNHNN and CDR2 SYGVQD (reference sequence). Losses at the gene ends were 4 bases for V and 7 bases for J; bases not matched to a gene: 2. The length of the CDR3 is 12 residues. The CDR3 nucleotides are TGCGCCAGCAGTGCTGACAGGGGGGAGCAGTACTTC. Translation gives CASSADRGEQYF.

The V call is TRBV6-1, the J call TRBJ2-7; D ambiguous. V dropped 6 bases and J dropped 2 bases, with 17 bases sitting between them. The CDR3 runs to 15 residues. Looked up from germline, CDR1 is MNHNS and CDR2 is SASEGT. The CDR3 spells CASRDPIITPYEQYF. In nucleotides, the CDR3 is TGTGCCAGCAGAGACCCCATTATTACACCCTACGAGCAGTACTTC.

This chain connects TRBV2 to TRBJ1-4; D unresolved. The CDR3 consists of 13 residues. V shed 7 bases and J shed 4 bases, with 10 bases lying between them. The V gene's germline CDR1 is SNHLY and CDR2 FYNNEI. In DNA form, the CDR3 reads TGTGCCAGCAAGAGTAATGGTAATGAAAAACTGTTTTTT. It translates to CASKSNGNEKLFF.

This clone was seen a few times. This CDR3 is also generated by other DNA sequences in the sample. This chain links TRBV6-5 with TRBJ1-5; D call uncertain. CDR1 and CDR2 from the germline V gene are MNHEY and SVGAGI. V lost 8 bases to trimming and J lost 4 bases, with 6 bases between them. There are 11 residues in the CDR3. The CDR3 here is CASGVNQPQHF. CDR3 nucleotide sequence: TGTGCCAGCGGCGTGAATCAGCCCCAGCATTTT.

J is TRBJ1-2 and V is TRBV30; D perhaps matches TRBD1 (5 bases). Germline V gives CDR1 GTSNPN, CDR2 SVGIG (reference sequence). The CDR3 extends over 16 amino acids. Trimming took 0 bases from V and 1 from J, leaving 15 bases between them. CDR3 sequence (DNA): TGTGCCTGGAGTGTGGTGGCCCTGGGGGGTAACTATGGCTACACCTTC. It is translated as CAWSVVALGGNYGYTF.